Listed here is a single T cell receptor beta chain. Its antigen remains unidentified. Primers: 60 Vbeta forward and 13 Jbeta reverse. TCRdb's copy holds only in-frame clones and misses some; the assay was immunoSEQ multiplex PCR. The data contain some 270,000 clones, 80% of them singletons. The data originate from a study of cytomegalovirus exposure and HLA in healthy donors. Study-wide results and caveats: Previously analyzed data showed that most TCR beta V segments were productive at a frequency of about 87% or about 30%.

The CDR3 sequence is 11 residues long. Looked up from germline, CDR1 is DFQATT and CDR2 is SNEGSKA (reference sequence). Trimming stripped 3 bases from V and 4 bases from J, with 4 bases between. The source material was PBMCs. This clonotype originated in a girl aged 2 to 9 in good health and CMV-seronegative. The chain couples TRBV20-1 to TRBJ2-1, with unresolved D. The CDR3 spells CSAREYNEQFF. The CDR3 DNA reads TGCAGTGCTAGGGAGTACAATGAGCAGTTCTTC.